Below are 26 T cell receptor beta chains sequenced from a single sample in a study of T cells expressing NK-cell markers. TCRdb reanalyzed the 5' RACE reads, giving one entry per CDR3 protein sequence and no DNA. Its clone listing holds 150,000 to 200,000 distinct CDR3 sequences. Sequencing input: blood T cells: a sorted CD56 or NKG2C T cell subset, CD4+ or CD8+ T cells, or bulk PBMC T cells (not recorded which). Receptor source: a man aged 18 to 69 in good health.

The chain's CDR3 is CASSSEGVRTEAFF. V is TRBV5-1 and J is TRBJ1-1; TCRdb's D call, TRBD1, is unchecked because there is no DNA. The CDR3 is 14 residues long. Germline V CDR1 and CDR2: SGHRS, YFSETQ.

The rearrangement links TRBV7-3 to TRBJ2-3; TCRdb's D call, TRBD2, is unchecked because there is no DNA. The CDR3 is made up of 15 amino acids. Germline V CDR1 and CDR2: SGHTA, FQGTGA. This CDR3 reads CASSQSGGSADTQYF.

The V gene is TRBV7-9, the J gene TRBJ2-1; TCRdb outputs TRBD1, but without DNA this stays unchecked. CDR3 length equals 15 residues. Germline CDR1 and CDR2: SEHNR and FQNEAQ (reference sequence). The CDR3 is CASMTPRGTYNEQFF.

V and J are TRBV24-1 and TRBJ2-2; TCRdb selects TRBD1, and the lack of DNA leaves this call unchecked. This CDR3 spans 12 amino acids. Looked up from germline, CDR1 is KGHDR and CDR2 is SFDVKD. This chain's CDR3 is CAIGQNTGELFF.

This rearrangement joins TRBV20-1 to TRBJ1-5; the D call from TCRdb, TRBD1, cannot be confirmed without DNA. Germline V CDR1 and CDR2: DFQATT, SNEGSKA (reference sequence). CDR3 size: 13 residues. The CDR3 is CSAEPAHNQPQHF.

This sequence joins TRBV28 and TRBJ2-7. CDR1 and CDR2 (germline): MDHEN, SYDVKM. This CDR3 comprises 16 residues. Here the CDR3 reads CASSFEPHDSSYEQYF.

This chain connects TRBV5-1 to TRBJ2-3; the TCRdb D gene call, TRBD2, has no DNA to confirm it. There are 17 residues in the CDR3. Germline CDR1 reads SGHRS; CDR2 reads YFSETQ. CDR3 amino acids: CASRLTSGGVSTDTQYF.

V gene TRBV7-3 combines with J gene TRBJ2-1; TCRdb reports TRBD2, a call that lacks DNA to check it against. Per germline, CDR1 SGHTA and CDR2 FQGTGA. The CDR3 totals 13 residues. This chain's CDR3 is CASSYGPPNEQFF.

V gene TRBV9 combines with J gene TRBJ2-1; TCRdb's D call of TRBD1 is untestable without DNA. The CDR3 spans 15 residues. Germline loops: CDR1 SGDLS, CDR2 YYNGEE. The CDR3: CASSVDTGTHNEQFF. Combining the CDR3 with reference TRBV9 and TRBJ2-1 gives the whole variable domain DSGVTQTPKHLITATGQRVTLRCSPRSGDLSVYWYQQSLDQGLQFLIQYYNGEERAKGNILERFSAQQFPDLHSELNLSSLELGDSALYFCASSVDTGTHNEQFFGPGTRLTVL.

This chain joins TRBV12-2 and TRBJ2-3; TCRdb designates TRBD2, a call that cannot be tested without DNA. TRBV12-2 is noted as a pseudogene. CDR3 length equals 16 residues. CDR3 sequence reads: CASRFVQRGGTDTQYF.

V and J are TRBV2 and TRBJ1-5; TCRdb's D gene call, TRBD1, goes unchecked for lack of DNA. The CDR3 consists of 15 residues. Germline assignment: CDR1 SNHLY and CDR2 FYNNEI. This CDR3 reads CASNAQGDVNQPQHF.

The genes are TRBV5-1 and TRBJ2-3; TCRdb reports TRBD2, a call that lacks DNA to check it against. The CDR3 runs 17 residues. CDR1 is SGHRS, CDR2 YFSETQ, per germline. This CDR3 is CASSPLWGGQLTDTQYF.

This chain links TRBV10-2 with TRBJ2-1; TCRdb selects TRBD1, and the lack of DNA leaves this call unchecked. The CDR3 length is 14 residues. Germline lookup yields CDR1 WSHSY and CDR2 SAAADI. CDR3 residues: CASSEPGGSNEQFF.

This chain connects TRBV11-2 to TRBJ2-3; absent DNA, TCRdb's TRBD2 call cannot be checked. CDR3 length equals 19 residues. The V gene's germline CDR1 is SGHAT and CDR2 FQNNGV. The CDR3 region is CASSLGRRPERGGPDTQYF.

The rearrangement uses TRBV27 and TRBJ2-3; TCRdb's D gene call, TRBD2, goes unchecked for lack of DNA. Germline CDR1 MNHEY, CDR2 SMNVEV (reference sequence). The CDR3 runs to 16 residues. The CDR3 loop is CASRKYLSGGTDTQYF.

This chain links TRBV15 with TRBJ2-5; TCRdb indicates TRBD1, and absent DNA this call remains unverified. The CDR3 is 17 residues long. The germline V gene has CDR1 LNHNV and CDR2 YYDKDF (reference sequence). The CDR3 reads CATSREGGQAVKETQYF.

This rearrangement joins TRBV5-6 to TRBJ2-3; checking the TCRdb D call of TRBD1 is not possible without DNA. Per the germline V gene, CDR1 is SGHDT and CDR2 is YYEEEE. The length of the CDR3 is 14 residues. CDR3 region: CASSRDSWADTQYF.

CDR3 residues: CATSKRGGHNEQFF. The chain links TRBV15 to TRBJ2-1; TCRdb designates TRBD2, a call that cannot be tested without DNA. The CDR3 has 14 amino acids. The germline V gene has CDR1 LNHNV and CDR2 YYDKDF (reference sequence).

The chain is built from TRBV10-3 and TRBJ1-5; TCRdb's D gene call, TRBD1, goes unchecked for lack of DNA. There are 13 residues in the CDR3. CDR1 is ENHRY, CDR2 SYGVKD, per germline. CDR3 amino acids: CAISPQGDQPQHF.

The chain recombines TRBV27 with TRBJ1-5; TCRdb picks TRBD1, but there is no DNA to check that call. Germline-derived CDR1 and CDR2 are MNHEY and SMNVEV (reference sequence). The CDR3 consists of 14 residues. CDR3 sequence: CASSLGAGTEPQHF.

The chain carries TRBV12-3 or TRBV12-4 and TRBJ2-1; as DNA is missing, the TRBD1 call by TCRdb cannot be tested. The CDR3 has 16 residues. This chain's CDR3 is CASSLAGTGEYNEQFF.

This chain links TRBV5-4 with TRBJ2-1; the D call of TRBD1 rests on TCRdb alone, since no DNA is present to check it. There are 16 residues in the CDR3. CDR1 is SGHNT, CDR2 YYREEE, per germline (reference sequence). CDR3 protein: CASNTLGTGVLNEQFF.

V and J are TRBV18 and TRBJ2-7. Germline lookup yields CDR1 KGHSH and CDR2 LQKENI. The CDR3 has 14 residues. CDR3 sequence: CASSSDRFPDEQYF.

The chain carries TRBV27 and TRBJ2-1; TCRdb's assignment of TRBD1 cannot be checked, as there is no DNA. Germline CDR1 and CDR2: MNHEY and SMNVEV (reference sequence). The CDR3 runs 14 residues. The CDR3 loop is CASSPRDRAYEQFF.

The chain is built from TRBV9 and TRBJ2-3; with no DNA, the TCRdb D assignment of TRBD1 cannot be verified. Germline V CDR1 and CDR2: SGDLS, YYNGEE. The CDR3 covers 16 residues. The CDR3 here is CASSVFFGTATDTQYF.

The V call is TRBV6-5, the J call TRBJ2-7. Germline lookup yields CDR1 MNHEY and CDR2 SVGAGI. This CDR3 comprises 11 residues. The CDR3 region is CASGFSYEQYF.